What follows are 21 T cell receptor beta chains derived from one specimen sequenced in a study of blood T cell repertoires in COVID-19. Using immunoSEQ multiplex PCR, the repertoire was profiled, and TCRdb retains in-frame clones only, with some absent. The sample lists around 430,000 clones; just under 90% were seen once. The sample taken for sequencing was PBMCs or T cells enriched from blood (not recorded which). These receptor sequences come from a woman between 50 and 59 years old who had recovered from COVID-19.

The chain has TRBV2 and TRBJ1-2, with D possibly matching TRBD1 (6 bases). V lost 6 bases and J lost 7, with 15 bases in between. The V gene's germline CDR1 is SNHLY and CDR2 FYNNEI. The CDR3 length is 13 residues. The CDR3 DNA is TGTGCCAGCAGCGAGGGGGAGGGTAGTGGCTACACCTTC. This codes for CASSEGEGSGYTF.

The chain uses TRBV29-1 and TRBJ1-1; D is undetermined. The germline CDR1 and CDR2 sequences are SQVTM and ANQGSEA. V shed 3 bases and J shed 1 base, with 18 bases lying between them. CDR3 length: 16 amino acids. CDR3 in DNA: TGCAGCGTTGAGTTCCTATACGAAATTAGGAACACTGAAGCTTTCTTT. It is translated as CSVEFLYEIRNTEAFF. Together with reference TRBV29-1 and TRBJ1-1, the CDR3 gives the full variable domain: SAVISQKPSRDICQRGTSLTIQCQVDSQVTMMFWYRQQPGQSLTLIATANQGSEATYESGFVIDKFPISRPNLTFSTLTVSNMSPEDSSIYLCSVEFLYEIRNTEAFFGQGTRLTVV.

The chain links TRBV7-2 to TRBJ1-5; D is possibly TRBD1 (5 bases). Trimming stripped 2 bases from V and 6 bases from J, with 11 bases between. The CDR3 has 14 amino acids. The germline V gene has CDR1 SGHTA and CDR2 FQGNSA. CDR3 loop: CASSLRGLPQPQHF. The CDR3 DNA is TGTGCCAGCAGCTTACGGGGGTTGCCTCAGCCCCAGCATTTT.

This chain links TRBV28 with TRBJ2-7, with D hard to call. This CDR3 region has 11 residues. Trimming took 8 bases from V and 1 from J, leaving 6 bases between them. In germline, CDR1 is MDHEN, CDR2 SYDVKM. In DNA, the CDR3 is TGTGCCAGCCAACAGTCCTACGAGCAGTACTTC. Amino acid sequence: CASQQSYEQYF. Filled out from reference TRBV28 and TRBJ2-7, the complete variable domain reads DVKVTQSSRYLVKRTGEKVFLECVQDMDHENMFWYRQDPGLGLRLIYFSYDVKMKEKGDIPEGYSVSREKKERFSLILESASTNQTSMYLCASQQSYEQYFGPGTRLTVT.

This clone was seen once. The gene calls are TRBV6-2 or TRBV6-3 and TRBJ1-2; possibly TRBD1 for D (5 bases). CDR1 and CDR2 (germline): MNHEY, SVGEGT. CDR3 length: 13 residues. Trimming took off 6 bases at V and 4 bases at J, with 12 bases between the two ends. This CDR3 is CASSDSNRYGYTF. The DNA of the CDR3 is TGTGCCAGCAGCGACAGCAACCGCTATGGCTACACCTTC.

This clone is a singleton in its sample. The chain is built from TRBV4-3 and TRBJ2-7, with 7 bases lining up with TRBD1. V shed 4 bases, J shed 7 bases, and the junction held 10 bases outside the gene matches. CDR3 size: 14 residues. The germline CDR1 and CDR2 sequences are LGHNA and YSLEER. CDR3 residues: CASSLSRGLGEQYF. CDR3 sequence (DNA): TGCGCCAGCAGCCTCTCCAGGGGGTTGGGGGAGCAGTACTTC.

DNA for the CDR3: TGTGCCACCAGTGACTGGGGGTCGGGGGGCGATCGTGATACGCAGTATTTT. It is translated as CATSDWGSGGDRDTQYF. The rearrangement uses TRBV24-1 and TRBJ2-3; TRBD2 might be the D (7 bases). The CDR3 is made up of 17 amino acids. Trimming shortened V by 4 bases and J by 6 bases, and 22 bases separated the two germline ends. In germline, CDR1 is KGHDR, CDR2 SFDVKD.

Comments on this clone: Germline is not matched at one junction end, which may reflect a read error. The chain carries TRBV27 and TRBJ2-2; the match to TRBD2 covers 8 bases. CDR3 length equals 19 residues. Germline CDR1 reads MNHEY; CDR2 reads SMNVEV (reference sequence). CDR3 sequence (DNA): TGTGCCAGCAGTTTATCGCCGCTGACTAGCGCCCCGAAGACCGGGGAGCTGTTTTTT. Translating gives CASSLSPLTSAPKTGELFF.

The chain uses TRBV15 and TRBJ1-2; D gene ambiguous. V lost 3 bases and J 0 bases, leaving 23 bases between the germline ends. CDR3 length: 19 residues. In germline, CDR1 is LNHNV, CDR2 YYDKDF (reference sequence). The CDR3 is CATSRAGGLAGEANYGYTF. The CDR3 coding sequence is TGTGCCACCAGCAGGGCCGGTGGCCTCGCCGGGGAAGCTAACTATGGCTACACCTTC.

The V gene is TRBV6-2 or TRBV6-3, the J gene TRBJ2-1, with D possibly called TRBD1 or TRBD2 (6 bases each). Germline CDR1 reads MNHEY; CDR2 reads SVGEGT. The CDR3 length is 11 residues. V was shortened by 7 bases and J by 14 bases, with 15 bases between the two germline ends. CDR3 in DNA: TGTGCCAGCACCCCAGGGGACTTGAAGTTCTTC. It encodes CASTPGDLKFF.

The chain recombines TRBV15 with TRBJ1-5, with TRBD1 matching 8 bases. CDR3 length equals 15 residues. Germline loops: CDR1 LNHNV, CDR2 YYDKDF (reference sequence). The V segment lost 0 bases and the J segment 6 bases; nucleotides outside the gene matches: 4. In nucleotides, the CDR3 is TGTGCCACCAGCAGAGATGGGACAGGAAGTCAGCCCCAGCATTTT. Translation gives CATSRDGTGSQPQHF.

This clone was recorded once. Germline and junction disagree at one end, which may indicate a read error. This rearrangement joins TRBV7-7 to TRBJ2-3, with 8 bases matching TRBD2. This CDR3 is 15 amino acids long. CDR1 and CDR2 (germline): SSHAT, FNYEAQ (reference sequence). As DNA, the CDR3 is TGTGCTAGCAGCTTAGAAGCGGGGGGCACAGATACGCAGTATTTT. Translated, it gives CASSLEAGGTDTQYF.

V and J are TRBV19 and TRBJ1-5, with 10 nucleotides matching TRBD1. The CDR3 is 13 amino acids. Looked up from germline, CDR1 is LNHDA and CDR2 is SQIVND (reference sequence). The J segment lost 15 bases and the V segment lost 5 bases, leaving 10 bases of the junction unmatched. In DNA form, the CDR3 reads TGTGCCAGTAGTTCAGGTGACAGGGGGCCCAGGCATTTT. This codes for CASSSGDRGPRHF.

In DNA form, the CDR3 reads TGCGCCAGCAGCCCAGGGACAGGGCGCGGAAACACCATATATTTT. Its protein is CASSPGTGRGNTIYF. The genes are TRBV5-1 and TRBJ1-3; 9 bases fit TRBD1. Losses at the gene ends were 4 bases for V and 4 bases for J; bases not matched to a gene: 6. Germline assignment: CDR1 SGHRS and CDR2 YFSETQ. The CDR3 covers 15 residues. Full variable domain (missing parts from reference TRBV5-1 and TRBJ1-3): KAGVTQTPRYLIKTRGQQVTLSCSPISGHRSVSWYQQTPGQGLQFLFEYFSETQRNKGNFPGRFSGRQFSNSRSEMNVSTLELGDSALYLCASSPGTGRGNTIYFGEGSWLTVV.

CDR3 region: CASSKRRRGESQETQYF. The CDR3 DNA reads as TGTGCCAGCAGCAAGAGGCGGCGAGGTGAAAGCCAAGAGACCCAGTACTTC. The chain is built from TRBV21-1 and TRBJ2-5; the table's D call TRBD2 went unverified against the DNA. TRBV21-1 is annotated as a pseudogene. The CDR3 runs 17 residues.

The chain has TRBV6-5 and TRBJ1-5, with unresolved D. V lost 6 bases and J lost 0, with 12 bases in between. The CDR3 sequence is 15 residues long. From germline, CDR1 is MNHEY and CDR2 SVGAGI. Written as DNA, the CDR3 is TGTGCCAGCAGCCCCCCGGGATTTAGCAATCAGCCCCAGCATTTT. The encoded protein is CASSPPGFSNQPQHF.

The chain has TRBV30 and TRBJ2-2, with D perhaps matching TRBD2 (5 bases). V gave up 6 bases and J gave up 6 bases, with 8 bases separating them. Germline values: CDR1 GTSNPN, CDR2 SVGIG (reference sequence). The CDR3 has 11 amino acids. CDR3 sequence: CACRRPGELFF. The CDR3 DNA is TGTGCCTGCAGGAGGCCCGGGGAGCTGTTTTTT.

This chain links TRBV10-2 with TRBJ1-2; D is possibly TRBD1 (5 bases). There are 14 residues in the CDR3. Germline CDR1 is WSHSY and CDR2 is SAAADI. V shed 0 bases and J shed 7 bases, with 12 bases lying between them. CDR3 sequence: CASSESTGGRGYTF. The CDR3 DNA reads as TGCGCCAGCAGTGAGTCGACGGGGGGTCGTGGCTACACCTTC.

The chain recombines TRBV28 with TRBJ2-4; D is ambiguous. Trimming cost V 2 bases and J 11 bases, with 7 bases left between them. The CDR3 contains 11 residues. Germline assignment: CDR1 MDHEN and CDR2 SYDVKM. The CDR3 reads CASSLSFFQYF. The CDR3 DNA reads as TGTGCCAGCAGTTTAAGCTTTTTTCAGTACTTC. The entire variable domain, with the rest obtained from reference TRBV28 and TRBJ2-4, is as follows: DVKVTQSSRYLVKRTGEKVFLECVQDMDHENMFWYRQDPGLGLRLIYFSYDVKMKEKGDIPEGYSVSREKKERFSLILESASTNQTSMYLCASSLSFFQYFGAGTRLSVL.

The chain carries TRBV19 and TRBJ2-5; 7 bases agree with TRBD1. The CDR3 has 16 residues. CDR1 and CDR2 from the germline V gene are LNHDA and SQIVND (reference sequence). V lost 5 bases, J lost 3 bases, and 12 bases stayed unmatched. CDR3 sequence (DNA): TGTGCCAGTAGTTCCCCGGGACAGTCGACTAAAGAGACCCAGTACTTC. It codes for CASSSPGQSTKETQYF. Full variable domain (missing parts from reference TRBV19 and TRBJ2-5): DGGITQSPKYLFRKEGQNVTLSCEQNLNHDAMYWYRQDPGQGLRLIYYSQIVNDFQKGDIAEGYSVSREKKESFPLTVTSAQKNPTAFYLCASSSPGQSTKETQYFGPGTRLLVL.

V gene TRBV12-3 or TRBV12-4 combines with J gene TRBJ1-1; D is possibly TRBD1 (6 bases). Deletions cut 2 bases from V and 10 bases from J, with 8 bases between. The CDR3 is 11 amino acids. The CDR3 sequence is CASSLRQAAFF. CDR3 sequence (DNA): TGTGCCAGCAGTTTAAGACAGGCAGCTTTCTTT.